This T cell receptor (beta chain) was retrieved from a study of CD8+CD57+ T cells in acquired aplastic anemia. The study profiled TCR beta VDJ and CDR3 using genomic DNA as template. TCRdb reprocessed the reads via MiXCR and lists one record per CDR3 protein. Of under 500,000 distinct CDR3 sequences in the sample, over 25% were seen once. This clonotype was recorded once. At one boundary the junction diverges from the germline segment, which might be a read error. There are 18 residues in the CDR3. Looked up from germline, CDR1 is LGHNA and CDR2 is YNFKEQ. Patients who underwent sequencing had shown CD8+CD57+ cell expansion by flow cytometry.

This clonotype was sampled from a human donor with aplastic anemia. The sequencing sample was made of sorted CD4+, CD8+, or CD8+CD57+ T cells (not recorded which) from PBMCs. The J gene is TRBJ2-6, the V gene TRBV4-2; 7 bases map to TRBD2. DNA of the CDR3: TGTGCCGGCAGCCGGTCGGCCGGCGGGGGCTCTGGGGCCAACGTCCTGACTTTC. This encodes CAGSRSAGGGSGANVLTF.